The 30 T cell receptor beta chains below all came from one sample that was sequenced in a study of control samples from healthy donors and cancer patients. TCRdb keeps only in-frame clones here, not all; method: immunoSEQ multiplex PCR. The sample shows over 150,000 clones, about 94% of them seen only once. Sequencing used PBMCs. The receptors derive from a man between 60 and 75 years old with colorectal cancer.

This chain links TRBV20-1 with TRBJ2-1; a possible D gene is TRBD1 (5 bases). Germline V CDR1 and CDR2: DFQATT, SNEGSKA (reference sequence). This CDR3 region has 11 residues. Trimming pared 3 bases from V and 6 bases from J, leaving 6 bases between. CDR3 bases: TGCAGTGCTAGGACAGTCAATGAGCAGTTCTTC. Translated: CSARTVNEQFF.

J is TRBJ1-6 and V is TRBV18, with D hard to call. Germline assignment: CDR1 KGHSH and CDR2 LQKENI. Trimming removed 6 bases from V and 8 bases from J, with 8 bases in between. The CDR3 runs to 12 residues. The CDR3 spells CASSPPDSPLHF. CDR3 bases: TGTGCCAGCTCGCCTCCCGATTCACCCCTCCACTTT.

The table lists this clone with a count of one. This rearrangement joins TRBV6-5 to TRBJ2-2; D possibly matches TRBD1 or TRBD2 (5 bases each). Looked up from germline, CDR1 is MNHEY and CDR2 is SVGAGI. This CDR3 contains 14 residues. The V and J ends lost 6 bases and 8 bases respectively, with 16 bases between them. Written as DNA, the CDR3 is TGTGCCAGCAGCCCCGGGGACCTCGGGGGGGAGCTGTTTTTT. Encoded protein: CASSPGDLGGELFF.

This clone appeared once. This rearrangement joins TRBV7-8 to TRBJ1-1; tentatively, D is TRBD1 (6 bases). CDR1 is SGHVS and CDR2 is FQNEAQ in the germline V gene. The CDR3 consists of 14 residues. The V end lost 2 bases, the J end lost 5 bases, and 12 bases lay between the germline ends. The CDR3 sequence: CASSLRTGNTEAFF. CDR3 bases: TGTGCCAGCAGCTTAAGAACAGGGAATACTGAAGCTTTCTTT.

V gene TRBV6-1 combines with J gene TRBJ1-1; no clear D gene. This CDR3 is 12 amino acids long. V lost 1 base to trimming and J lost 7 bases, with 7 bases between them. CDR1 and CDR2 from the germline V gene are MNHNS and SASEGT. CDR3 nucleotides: TGTGCCAGCAGTGAAGTGGGGTTTGAAGCTTTCTTT. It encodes CASSEVGFEAFF.

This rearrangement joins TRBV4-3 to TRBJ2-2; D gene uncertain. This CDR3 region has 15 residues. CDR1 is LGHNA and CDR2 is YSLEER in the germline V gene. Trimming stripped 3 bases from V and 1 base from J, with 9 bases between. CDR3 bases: TGCGCCAGCAGCCAGCGGACCGAGAACACCGGGGAGCTGTTTTTT. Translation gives CASSQRTENTGELFF.

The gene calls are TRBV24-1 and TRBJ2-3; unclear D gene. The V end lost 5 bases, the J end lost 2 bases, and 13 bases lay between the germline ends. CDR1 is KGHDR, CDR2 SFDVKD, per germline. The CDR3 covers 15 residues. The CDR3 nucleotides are TGTGCCACCAGTGCCCCGGACGGATCCACAGATACGCAGTATTTT. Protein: CATSAPDGSTDTQYF.

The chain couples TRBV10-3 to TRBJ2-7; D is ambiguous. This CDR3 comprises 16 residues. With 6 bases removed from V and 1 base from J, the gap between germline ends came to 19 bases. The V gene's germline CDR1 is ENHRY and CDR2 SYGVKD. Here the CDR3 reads CAISSPSTLGSYEQYF. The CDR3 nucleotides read TGTGCCATCAGCTCGCCGTCAACATTGGGATCCTACGAGCAGTACTTC.

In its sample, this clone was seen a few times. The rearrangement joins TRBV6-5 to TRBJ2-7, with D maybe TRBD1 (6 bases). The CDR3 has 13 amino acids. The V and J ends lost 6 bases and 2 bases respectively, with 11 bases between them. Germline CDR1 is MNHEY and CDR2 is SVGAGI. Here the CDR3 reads CASSKQGTYEQYF. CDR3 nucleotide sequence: TGTGCCAGCAGCAAACAGGGTACCTACGAGCAGTACTTC.

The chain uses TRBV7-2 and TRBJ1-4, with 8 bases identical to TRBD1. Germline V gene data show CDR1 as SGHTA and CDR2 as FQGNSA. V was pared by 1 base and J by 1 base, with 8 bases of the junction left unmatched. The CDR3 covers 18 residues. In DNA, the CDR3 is TGTGCCAGCAGCTTAGGGACAGGGTTCCTTTTAACTAATGAAAAACTGTTTTTT. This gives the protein CASSLGTGFLLTNEKLFF. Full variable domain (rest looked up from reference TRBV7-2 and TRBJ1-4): GAGVSQSPSNKVTEKGKDVELRCDPISGHTALYWYRQSLGQGLEFLIYFQGNSAPDKSGLPSDRFSAERTGGSVSTLTIQRTQQEDSAVYLCASSLGTGFLLTNEKLFFGSGTQLSVL.

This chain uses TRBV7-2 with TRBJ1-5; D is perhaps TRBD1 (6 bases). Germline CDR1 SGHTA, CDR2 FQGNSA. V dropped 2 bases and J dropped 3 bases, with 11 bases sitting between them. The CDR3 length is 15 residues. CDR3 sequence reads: CASSLFSGVNQPQHF. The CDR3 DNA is TGTGCCAGCAGCTTATTCTCAGGGGTCAATCAGCCCCAGCATTTT. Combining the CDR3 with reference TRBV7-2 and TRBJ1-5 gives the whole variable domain GAGVSQSPSNKVTEKGKDVELRCDPISGHTALYWYRQSLGQGLEFLIYFQGNSAPDKSGLPSDRFSAERTGGSVSTLTIQRTQQEDSAVYLCASSLFSGVNQPQHFGDGTRLSIL.

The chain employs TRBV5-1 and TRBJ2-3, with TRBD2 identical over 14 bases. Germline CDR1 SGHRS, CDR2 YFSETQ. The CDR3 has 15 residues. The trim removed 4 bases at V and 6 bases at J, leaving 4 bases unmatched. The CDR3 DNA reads TGCGCCAGCAGCGAGACTAGCGGGGGGGTTGATACGCAGTATTTT. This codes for CASSETSGGVDTQYF.

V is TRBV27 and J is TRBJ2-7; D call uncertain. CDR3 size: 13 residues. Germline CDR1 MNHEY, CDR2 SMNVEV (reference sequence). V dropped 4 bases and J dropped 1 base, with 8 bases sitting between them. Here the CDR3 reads CASSSRTSYEQYF. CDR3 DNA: TGTGCCAGCAGTTCCCGTACTTCCTACGAGCAGTACTTC.

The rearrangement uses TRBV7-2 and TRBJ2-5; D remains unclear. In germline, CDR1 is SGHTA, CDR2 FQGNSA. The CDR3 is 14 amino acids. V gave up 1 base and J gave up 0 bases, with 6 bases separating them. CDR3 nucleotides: TGTGCCAGCAGCTTAGGCGCGGACCAAGAGACCCAGTACTTC. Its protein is CASSLGADQETQYF. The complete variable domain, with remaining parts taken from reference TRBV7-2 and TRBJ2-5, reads GAGVSQSPSNKVTEKGKDVELRCDPISGHTALYWYRQSLGQGLEFLIYFQGNSAPDKSGLPSDRFSAERTGGSVSTLTIQRTQQEDSAVYLCASSLGADQETQYFGPGTRLLVL.

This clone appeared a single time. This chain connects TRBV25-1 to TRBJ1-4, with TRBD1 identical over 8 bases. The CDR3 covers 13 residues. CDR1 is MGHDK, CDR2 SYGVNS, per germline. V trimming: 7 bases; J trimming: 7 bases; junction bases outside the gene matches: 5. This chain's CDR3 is CASNRGTSEKLFF. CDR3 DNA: TGTGCCAGCAACAGGGGGACAAGTGAAAAACTGTTTTTT.

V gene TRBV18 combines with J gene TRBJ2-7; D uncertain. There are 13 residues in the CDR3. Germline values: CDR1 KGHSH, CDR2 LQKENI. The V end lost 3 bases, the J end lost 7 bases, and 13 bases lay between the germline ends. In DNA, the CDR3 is TGTGCCAGCTCACCCTCACCGACATGGGAGCAGTACTTC. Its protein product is CASSPSPTWEQYF.

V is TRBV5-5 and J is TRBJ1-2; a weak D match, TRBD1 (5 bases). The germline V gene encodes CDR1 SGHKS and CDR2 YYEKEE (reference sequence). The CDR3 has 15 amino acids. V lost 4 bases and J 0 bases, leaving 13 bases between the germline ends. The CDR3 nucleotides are TGTGCCAGCAGCCCGGTAGACAGAACTAACTATGGCTACACCTTC. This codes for CASSPVDRTNYGYTF.

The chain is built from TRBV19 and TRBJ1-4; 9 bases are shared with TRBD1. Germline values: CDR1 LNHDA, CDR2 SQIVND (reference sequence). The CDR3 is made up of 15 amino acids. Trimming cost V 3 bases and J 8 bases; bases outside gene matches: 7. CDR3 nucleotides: TGTGCCAGTAGTATTTTCGGGACAGGGATGGAAAAACTGTTTTTT. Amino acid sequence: CASSIFGTGMEKLFF.

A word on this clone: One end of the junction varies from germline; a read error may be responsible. The CDR3 region is CASSRDPTLFFDTNTQYF. In DNA, the CDR3 is TGCGCCAGCAGCCGGGACCCTACCCTCTTCTTTGACACAAATACGCAGTATTTT. The J gene is TRBJ2-3, the V gene TRBV5-1; D assignment may be TRBD1 or TRBD2 (5 bases each). There are 18 residues in the CDR3. Germline assignment: CDR1 SGHRS and CDR2 YFSETQ.

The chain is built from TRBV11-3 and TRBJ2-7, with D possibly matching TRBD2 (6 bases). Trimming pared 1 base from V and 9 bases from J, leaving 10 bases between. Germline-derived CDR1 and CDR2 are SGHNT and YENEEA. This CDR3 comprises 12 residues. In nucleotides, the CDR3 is TGTGCCAGCAGCTTAGCTGGGGAGGCGCAGTACTTC. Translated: CASSLAGEAQYF.

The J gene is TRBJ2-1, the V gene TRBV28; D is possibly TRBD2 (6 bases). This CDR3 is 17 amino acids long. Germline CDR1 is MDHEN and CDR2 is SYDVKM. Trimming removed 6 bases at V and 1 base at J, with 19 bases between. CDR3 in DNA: TGTGCCAGCAGAAACAGACTAGGCGCCCCTTCCTACAATGAGCAGTTCTTC. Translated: CASRNRLGAPSYNEQFF.

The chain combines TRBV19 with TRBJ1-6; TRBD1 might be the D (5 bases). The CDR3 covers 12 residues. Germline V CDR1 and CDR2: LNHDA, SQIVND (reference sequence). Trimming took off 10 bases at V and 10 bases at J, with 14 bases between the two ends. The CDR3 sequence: CATRGVNSPLHF. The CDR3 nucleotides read TGTGCCACGCGGGGGGTTAACTCACCCCTCCACTTT.

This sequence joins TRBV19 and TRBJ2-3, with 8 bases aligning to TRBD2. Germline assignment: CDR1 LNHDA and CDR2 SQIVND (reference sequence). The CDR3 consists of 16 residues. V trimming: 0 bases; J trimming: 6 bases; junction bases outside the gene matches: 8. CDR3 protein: CASSIDRASGRDTQYF. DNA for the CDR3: TGTGCCAGTAGTATAGATCGGGCTAGCGGGCGGGATACGCAGTATTTT.

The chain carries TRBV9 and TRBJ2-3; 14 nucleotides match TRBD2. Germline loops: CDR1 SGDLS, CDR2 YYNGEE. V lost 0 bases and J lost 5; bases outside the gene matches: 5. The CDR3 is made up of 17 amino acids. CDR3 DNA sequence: TGTGCCAGCAGCGTAGGGCCTGGGACTAGCGGGGGAGATACGCAGTATTTT. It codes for CASSVGPGTSGGDTQYF. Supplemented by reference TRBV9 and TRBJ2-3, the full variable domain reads DSGVTQTPKHLITATGQRVTLRCSPRSGDLSVYWYQQSLDQGLQFLIQYYNGEERAKGNILERFSAQQFPDLHSELNLSSLELGDSALYFCASSVGPGTSGGDTQYFGPGTRLTVL.

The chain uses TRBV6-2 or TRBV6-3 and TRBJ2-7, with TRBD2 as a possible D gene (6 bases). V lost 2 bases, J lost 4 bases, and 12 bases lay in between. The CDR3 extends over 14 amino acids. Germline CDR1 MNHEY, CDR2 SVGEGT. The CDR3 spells CASSYAGLGYEQYF. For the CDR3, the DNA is TGTGCCAGCAGTTACGCGGGACTGGGTTACGAGCAGTACTTC.

The CDR3 bases are TGCGCCAGCAGCAACGGACAGGGTGGCTACACCTTC. Translating gives CASSNGQGGYTF. This sequence joins TRBV5-1 and TRBJ1-2; 8 nucleotides align to TRBD1. Germline loops: CDR1 SGHRS, CDR2 YFSETQ. The CDR3 length is 12 residues. J lost 7 bases, V lost 4 bases, and 3 bases had no gene match.

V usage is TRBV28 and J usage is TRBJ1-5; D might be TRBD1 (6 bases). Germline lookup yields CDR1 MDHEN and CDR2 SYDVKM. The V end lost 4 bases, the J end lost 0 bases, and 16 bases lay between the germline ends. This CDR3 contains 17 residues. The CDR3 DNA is TGTGCCAGCAGTTCCCCAGGACAGCTCGATAGCAATCAGCCCCAGCATTTT. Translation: CASSSPGQLDSNQPQHF.

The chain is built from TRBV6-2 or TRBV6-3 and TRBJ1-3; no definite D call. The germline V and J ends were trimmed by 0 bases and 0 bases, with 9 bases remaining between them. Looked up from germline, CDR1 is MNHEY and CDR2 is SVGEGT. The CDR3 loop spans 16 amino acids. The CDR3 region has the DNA TGTGCCAGCAGTTACTCGCACGGCAGCTCTGGAAACACCATATATTTT. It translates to CASSYSHGSSGNTIYF.

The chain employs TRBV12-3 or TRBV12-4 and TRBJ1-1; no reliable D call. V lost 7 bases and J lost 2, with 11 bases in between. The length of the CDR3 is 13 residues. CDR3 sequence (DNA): TGTGCCAGCATAGTAAGGCCTAACACTGAAGCTTTCTTT. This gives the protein CASIVRPNTEAFF.

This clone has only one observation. CDR3 nucleotide sequence: TGTGCCAGCAGCCTAATCTCTGGAAACACCATATATTTT. Translation gives CASSLISGNTIYF. The rearrangement joins TRBV11-2 to TRBJ1-3; D is ambiguous. The germline V gene has CDR1 SGHAT and CDR2 FQNNGV. The CDR3 contains 13 residues. Between the trimmed V and J ends, which lost 5 bases and 0 bases, there was a span of 5 bases.